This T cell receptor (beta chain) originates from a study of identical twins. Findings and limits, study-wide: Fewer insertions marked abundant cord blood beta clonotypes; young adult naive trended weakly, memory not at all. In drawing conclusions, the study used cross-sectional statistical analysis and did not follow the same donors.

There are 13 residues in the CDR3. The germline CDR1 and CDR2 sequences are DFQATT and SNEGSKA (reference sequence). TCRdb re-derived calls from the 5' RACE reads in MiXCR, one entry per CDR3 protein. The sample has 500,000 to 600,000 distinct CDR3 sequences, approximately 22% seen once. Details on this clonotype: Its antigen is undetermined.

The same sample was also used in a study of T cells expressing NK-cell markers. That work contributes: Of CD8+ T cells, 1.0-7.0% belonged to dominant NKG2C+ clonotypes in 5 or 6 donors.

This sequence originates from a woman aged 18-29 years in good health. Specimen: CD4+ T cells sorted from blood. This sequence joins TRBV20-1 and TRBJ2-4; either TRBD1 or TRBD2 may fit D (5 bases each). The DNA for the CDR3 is TGCAGCGGGACCGACTTAGCCAAAAACATTCAGTACTTC. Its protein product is CSGTDLAKNIQYF.